This TCR beta chain comes out of a study of blood T cells in healthy people across ages (dated by TCRdb to about 2015). With regard to the full study: In model experiments, template switching captured about one uniquely barcoded TCR beta cDNA molecule for every two T cells. To avoid experimental bias, donors of different ages were distributed randomly across sequencing lanes. Using the same blood draw, the study looked at two additional independent replicas of 1 million unique cDNA reads for two donors, one aged 18 to 30 and the other aged 80 or older. The study measured age-related changes in TCR beta repertoire diversity using deep sequencing normalized with unique cDNA molecular identifiers. The donors were split into four age groups: young (average approximately 16 years), middle-aged (39), aged (more than 55) and long-lived (over 75).

A word on this clonotype: This receptor's antigen is unknown. Base-call qualities are not available, and no considerably larger clone is one nucleotide away.

Library method: 5' RACE. The sample was run on an Illumina HiSeq 2500. A second roughly 6 to 12 cycle PCR used a sample-barcoded 5' primer and a J-beta primer mix. A unique molecular identifier was introduced onto each TCR beta cDNA molecule by a template-switch 5' adaptor carrying 12 random nucleotides. At least 2.5 million CDR3-containing paired-end reads were obtained from each sample. All of the RNA was converted into first-strand cDNA using the Mint cDNA synthesis kit, with a TRBC-specific oligonucleotide serving as the primer. All cDNA was treated with uracil-DNA glycosylase and then went through a first 18-cycle PCR with the universal primers M1SS and BC2_uni_R. Under the source paper's analysis protocol: For normalization, 1 million high-quality reads were randomly selected from each sample, with every read carrying a distinct molecular identifier. Instead of being binned into consensus sequences, reads with shared molecular identifiers were discarded. MiTCR, run with a Q25 quality threshold and the strictest error-elimination algorithm, handled CDR3 identification, clonotype clustering and error correction. A nonparametric unseen species model with Euler transformation was used to estimate lower-bound total TCR beta diversity. The public reads were run again by TCRdb, first through fastp at Q25 and then through MiXCR, and only productive beta chains were kept. Rows matching on CDR3 protein sequence are summarized as one entry with the most common DNA and genes. The V and J calls reflect TCRdb's pipeline rather than the authors' work. A total of roughly 680,000 distinct CDR3 sequences appear in this sample, 20% to 25% of them only once. The top ten hold under 4% of the sample.

Systemically healthy Caucasian individuals from Russia, 39 in total and aged about 6 to 100 years, were included as donors. Each donor gave ten milliliters of peripheral blood, drawn into EDTA-treated Vacutainer tubes. Ficoll-Paque density-gradient centrifugation was used to isolate PBMCs, with at least 7 million per sample. Trizol reagent was used to extract total RNA from the PBMCs, yielding at least 5.5 micrograms per sample. Naive CD45RAhigh/CD27high T cell percentages were measured by flow cytometry on a PBMC aliquot from every donor. What the research found in general, with its limitations: As age increased, observed TCR beta diversity per million T cells dropped in a roughly linear way, and a significant reduction was already evident by age about 36. Because profiling used bulk unsorted PBMCs, naive and antigen-experienced compartments could not be compared conclusively. There was a strong correlation between observed TCR beta diversity and the percentage of naive T cells measured by flow cytometry. Because the CMV infection status of the donors was unknown, age-related changes in expanded clonotypes may potentially have been confounded. Estimates of total diversity from one million sequenced T cells were regarded as lower bounds and underestimates. Compared with the aged group, the long-lived group had more naive CD4+ T cells, fewer expanded clones and increased TCR diversity, suggesting age selection.

The CDR3 spans 14 residues, from the cysteine through the phenylalanine. The entry retains the CDR3 DNA only, 42 bases that are in frame from base 1. The trim is 4 bases for V and 5 bases for J, with a gap of 11 bases between the germline ends. For CDR1 and CDR2, the germline V gene lists ENHRY and SYGVKD. The clonotype comes from a man between 65 and 85 years old in good health. The sequence links TRBV10-3 to TRBJ1-4; a tentative D match to TRBD1 spans 5 bases. The specimen sequenced was blood. The CDR3 region: CAISGGGPNEKLFF. The sequence in DNA is TGTGCCATCAGTGGTGGGGGACCGAATGAAAAACTGTTTTTT.